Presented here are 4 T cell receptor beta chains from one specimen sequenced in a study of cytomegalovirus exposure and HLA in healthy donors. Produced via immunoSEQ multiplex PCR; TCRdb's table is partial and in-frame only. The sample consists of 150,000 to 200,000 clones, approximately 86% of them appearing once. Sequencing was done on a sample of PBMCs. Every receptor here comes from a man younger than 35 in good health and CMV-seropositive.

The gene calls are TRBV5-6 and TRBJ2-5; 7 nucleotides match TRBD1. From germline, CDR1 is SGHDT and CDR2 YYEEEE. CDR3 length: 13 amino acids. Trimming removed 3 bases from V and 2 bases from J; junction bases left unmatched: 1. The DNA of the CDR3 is TGTGCCAGCAGCTGGGACAGACAAGAGACCCAGTACTTC. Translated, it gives CASSWDRQETQYF.

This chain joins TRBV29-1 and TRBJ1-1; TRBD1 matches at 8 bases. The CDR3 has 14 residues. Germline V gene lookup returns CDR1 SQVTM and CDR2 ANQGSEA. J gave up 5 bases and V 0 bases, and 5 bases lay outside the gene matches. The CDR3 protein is CSVEDGQGLTEAFF. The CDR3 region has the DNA TGCAGCGTTGAAGATGGACAGGGCCTGACTGAAGCTTTCTTT. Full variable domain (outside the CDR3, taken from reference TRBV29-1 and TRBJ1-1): SAVISQKPSRDICQRGTSLTIQCQVDSQVTMMFWYRQQPGQSLTLIATANQGSEATYESGFVIDKFPISRPNLTFSTLTVSNMSPEDSSIYLCSVEDGQGLTEAFFGQGTRLTVV.

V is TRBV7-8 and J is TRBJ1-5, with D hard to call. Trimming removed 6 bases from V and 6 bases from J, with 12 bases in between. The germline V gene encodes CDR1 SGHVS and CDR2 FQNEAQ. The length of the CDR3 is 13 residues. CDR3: CASRHSTGQPQHF. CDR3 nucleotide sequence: TGTGCCAGCAGACATAGTACGGGTCAGCCCCAGCATTTT. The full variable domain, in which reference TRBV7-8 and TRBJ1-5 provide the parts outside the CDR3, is GAGVSQSPRYKVAKRGQDVALRCDPISGHVSLFWYQQALGQGPEFLTYFQNEAQLDKSGLPSDRFFAERPEGSVSTLKIQRTQQEDSAVYLCASRHSTGQPQHFGDGTRLSIL.

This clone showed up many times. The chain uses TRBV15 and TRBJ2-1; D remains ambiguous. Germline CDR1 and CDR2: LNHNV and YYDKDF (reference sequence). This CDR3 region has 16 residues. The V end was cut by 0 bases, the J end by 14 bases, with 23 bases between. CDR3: CATSRDNYGPLAAKFF. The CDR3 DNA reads TGTGCCACCAGCAGAGATAATTATGGGCCCCTCGCCGCCAAGTTCTTC.